The rows below give T cell receptor beta chains drawn from one sample of a study of T cell repertoires in cytomegalovirus infection. MiXCR, run by TCRdb on the reads, gives a single entry per CDR3 protein. The repertoire holds approximately 190,000 distinct CDR3 sequences, with roughly 28% as singletons. Material for sequencing was PBMCs. The origin of the receptors is a human donor in good health (CMV status not recorded). Some clones in this sample may be carry-over from other donors' samples. CDR3s include the opening cysteine and the closing phenylalanine or tryptophan. A D gene is named only where the DNA matches it firmly. Some rows have no size entry. The others give once, few or many, or a class for an expanded clone.

TRBJ1-5,.,TRBV11-1,.,TGTGCCAGCAGCCTCACCGACAATCAGCCCCAGCATTTT,CASSLTDNQPQHF
TRBJ1-1,.,TRBV5-1,.,TGCGCCACCTTCGTAGGGCCTGAAGCTTTCTTT,CATFVGPEAFF
TRBJ1-2,.,TRBV2,.,TGTGCCAGCACCCTAAAGGGGCCAAACTATGGCTACACCTTC,CASTLKGPNYGYTF
TRBJ2-1,.,TRBV3-1,.,TGTGCCAGCAGCTTCGGACCAGGAGGGGGTAATGAGCAGTTCTTC,CASSFGPGGGNEQFF
TRBJ1-5,.,TRBV12-3/TRBV12-4,.,TGTGCCAGCAGTTTTAACGAAAATCAGCCCCAGCATTTT,CASSFNENQPQHF
TRBJ2-5,.,TRBV7-6,.,TGTGCCAGCAGCCTTAGTCCGTACCAAGAGACCCAGTACTTC,CASSLSPYQETQYF
TRBJ1-4,many,TRBV7-2,.,TGTGCCAGCAGCTTCAGGGTAGTGGCTGGTGAAAAACTGTTTTTT,CASSFRVVAGEKLFF
TRBJ1-2,many,TRBV7-8,TRBD1,TGTGCCAGCAGCCCCCGGACAGGGGGGATTTATGGCTACACCTTC,CASSPRTGGIYGYTF
TRBJ2-7,.,TRBV4-2,.,TGTGCCAGCAGCCAAGTTGGCGTACAGGGTTCCTACGAGCAGTACTTC,CASSQVGVQGSYEQYF
TRBJ1-1,.,TRBV12-3/TRBV12-4,.,TGTGCCAGCAGCCCATGGGAAGGGAACACTGAAGCTTTCTTT,CASSPWEGNTEAFF
TRBJ2-1,few,TRBV2,TRBD2,TGTGCCAGCAGTTTGCTGCTAGCGGGGGGGCACAATGAGCAGTTCTTC,CASSLLLAGGHNEQFF
TRBJ1-5,.,TRBV2,TRBD1,TGTGCCAGCAGTGACGCTTTGGGACAGGCCGAAAAATTGCCCCAGCATTTT,CASSDALGQAEKLPQHF
TRBJ2-1,.,TRBV11-2,TRBD2,TGTGCCAGCAGCACTCCCAGCGGGGGGGCCTACAATGAGCAGTTCTTC,CASSTPSGGAYNEQFF
TRBJ2-1,.,TRBV3-1,.,TGTGCCAGCAGCCAAGGTTATGCAGACAATGAGCAGTTCTTC,CASSQGYADNEQFF
TRBJ1-1,few,TRBV6-2/TRBV6-3,.,TGTGCCAGCAGTCAACCAGACACTGAAGCTTTCTTT,CASSQPDTEAFF
TRBJ1-1,.,TRBV6-6,TRBD1,TGTGCCAGCAGTTCCCACGACAGGGGGGATGACACTGAAGCTTTCTTT,CASSSHDRGDDTEAFF
TRBJ2-3,few,TRBV20-1,.,TGCATGCAGGAAGGACTCGATACGCAGTATTTT,CMQEGLDTQYF
TRBJ1-5,.,TRBV29-1,.,TGCAGCGTTGGCAGTAATCAGCCCCAGCATTTT,CSVGSNQPQHF
TRBJ2-1,.,TRBV20-1,.,TGCAGTGCTAGAGATCCCGGGGAATTCTACAATGAGCAGTTCTTC,CSARDPGEFYNEQFF
TRBJ1-1,.,TRBV6-1,.,TGTGCCAACTCGGGAGGGCTCTACACTGAAGCTTTCTTT,CANSGGLYTEAFF
TRBJ2-2,many,TRBV11-1,TRBD2,TGTGCCTCGGAGCGGGGGACTTCGTTCACCGGGGAGCTGTTTTTT,CASERGTSFTGELFF
TRBJ1-2,.,TRBV20-1,.,TGCAGTGCTAGAATACAGGGCGGCTATGGCTACACCTTC,CSARIQGGYGYTF
TRBJ1-2,.,TRBV20-1,TRBD1,TGCAGTGCTAGAAGGAGGGGGCGGCCTTATGGCTACACCTTC,CSARRRGRPYGYTF
TRBJ1-2,.,TRBV7-3,.,TGTGCCAGCAGCCCGGGCAGGGGCGCAGGCTACACCTTC,CASSPGRGAGYTF
TRBJ1-5,.,TRBV2,.,TGTGCCAGCAGTGAAGCGTTCAATCAGCCCCAGCATTTT,CASSEAFNQPQHF
TRBJ2-5,.,TRBV2,.,TGTGCCAGCAACGGGGGACAAGAGACCCAGTACTTC,CASNGGQETQYF
TRBJ1-2,few,TRBV12-3/TRBV12-4,.,TGTGCCAGCACCACTCCTAATCAGACAGAAGGGTATGGCTACACCTTC,CASTTPNQTEGYGYTF
TRBJ1-1,.,TRBV2,.,TGTGCCAGCAGTGAAGGTACGGGCACGGGGGTCGAAGCTTTCTTT,CASSEGTGTGVEAFF
TRBJ1-2,.,TRBV7-6,.,TGTGCCAGCAGCTTCCCCTGGAGCCAGGGGTTCGATGGCTACACCTTC,CASSFPWSQGFDGYTF
TRBJ1-2,.,TRBV6-5,.,TGTGCCAGCAGTTCTCTTGGGACGGCCTATGGCTACACCTTC,CASSSLGTAYGYTF
TRBJ2-1,many,TRBV7-2,TRBD1,TGTGCCAGCAGTTGGACAGGGGGCAATGAGCAGTTCTTC,CASSWTGGNEQFF
TRBJ2-1,.,TRBV12-3/TRBV12-4,.,TGTGCCAGCAGTGGGGCATGGGAGTACAATGAGCAGTTCTTC,CASSGAWEYNEQFF
TRBJ2-1,.,TRBV5-4,.,TGTGCCAGCAGCTTGGCATTCGACAATGAGCAGTTCTTC,CASSLAFDNEQFF
TRBJ1-1,.,TRBV12-3/TRBV12-4,TRBD1,TGTGCCAGCAGTCCCGACAGGGAGAACACTGAAGCTTTCTTT,CASSPDRENTEAFF
TRBJ1-1,.,TRBV10-2,.,TGCGCCAGCAGGGACCAGGGGACGGGGGAAGCTTTCTTT,CASRDQGTGEAFF
TRBJ1-6,once,TRBV5-4,.,TGTGCCAGCAGCTTGGAAGGGGTCGGGTATTCACCCCTCCACTTT,CASSLEGVGYSPLHF
TRBJ2-7,many,TRBV7-2,.,TGTGCCAGCAGCTTAGAAGTGCCCCCCTACGAGCAGTACTTC,CASSLEVPPYEQYF
TRBJ1-2,.,TRBV6-8,.,TGTGCCAGCACCTCGGGGGGATCCAAAGCTAACTATGGCTACACCTTC,CASTSGGSKANYGYTF
TRBJ2-3,few,TRBV5-3,TRBD1,TGTGCCAGCAGCCTCTCCGGGACAGGGGTGGGAGATACGCAGTATTTT,CASSLSGTGVGDTQYF
TRBJ2-4,few,TRBV10-3,.,TGTGCCACCGGGGCAGATACGGGATCAGCCAAAAACATTCAGTACTTC,CATGADTGSAKNIQYF
TRBJ1-1,.,TRBV20-1,TRBD1,TGCAGTGCTAGAGAATTACGGATTTCACCGGGACAGGGGAACACTGAAGCTTTCTTT,CSARELRISPGQGNTEAFF
TRBJ1-5,.,TRBV24-1,.,TGTGCCACCAGTATGAACCCGGGAATCGGAGCTCCCGCGGGCAATCAGCCCCAGCATTTT,CATSMNPGIGAPAGNQPQHF
TRBJ1-4,.,TRBV3-1,.,TGTGCCAGCAGCCAAGAAGCAGAAAATGAAAAACTGTTTTTT,CASSQEAENEKLFF
TRBJ1-1,few,TRBV6-5,.,TGTGCCAGCAGTTCCACACAGGGTTTTCTCACTGAAGCTTTCTTT,CASSSTQGFLTEAFF
TRBJ2-3,few,TRBV19,.,TGTGCCAGTACCGTCCAGATGAACACAGATACGCAGTATTTT,CASTVQMNTDTQYF
TRBJ1-2,few,TRBV5-1,.,TGCGCCAGCAGCCCGCGGACAGATTCCTATGGCTACACCTTC,CASSPRTDSYGYTF
TRBJ2-3,few,TRBV27,.,TGTGCCAGCATTCCAAATCCAGTGGGAGGAGGTGCAGATACGCAGTATTTT,CASIPNPVGGGADTQYF
TRBJ1-5,.,TRBV19,.,TGTGCCACCTCGGAAACCCCAAACTTTCAGCCCCAGCATTTT,CATSETPNFQPQHF
TRBJ1-5,.,TRBV19,.,TGTGCCAGTACCTCAAACGGGTATAGCAATCAGCCCCAGCATTTT,CASTSNGYSNQPQHF
TRBJ2-7,few,TRBV7-9,.,TGTGCCAGCAGCACAAGCTGGCCCTACGAGCAGTACTTC,CASSTSWPYEQYF
TRBJ1-1,.,TRBV29-1,.,TGCAGCGTTCGATCCCAGGGAGGGACTGAAGCTTTCTTT,CSVRSQGGTEAFF
TRBJ1-3,many,TRBV7-2,.,TGTGCCAGCAGCTTAGTGGCAGGGTCGAGCTCTGGAAACACCATATATTTT,CASSLVAGSSSGNTIYF